The 23 T cell receptor beta chains listed next were all sequenced from one sample in a study of OX40 agonist ivuxolimab in advanced cancers. Sequenced by immunoSEQ multiplex PCR; TCRdb stores in-frame clones only, minus some. The data show some 69,000 clones, 88% seen once. The specimen was CD4+ or CD8+ T cells sorted from blood, collected in a trial of the OX40 agonist ivuxolimab. The receptors shown here come from an adult with an advanced solid tumor such as melanoma, head and neck, liver or kidney cancer.

The chain has TRBV27 and TRBJ2-7; TRBD2 aligns across 8 bases. The CDR3 runs 15 residues. Germline CDR1 reads MNHEY; CDR2 reads SMNVEV (reference sequence). The ends lost 5 bases at V and 3 bases at J; junction bases unmatched: 9. CDR3 bases: TGTGCCAGCAGTGAAGCGGGTGCGGGAGGCTACGAGCAGTACTTC. Amino acids: CASSEAGAGGYEQYF.

V is TRBV9 and J is TRBJ1-2; 7 bases line up with TRBD1. Germline trimming cut 3 bases from V and 5 bases from J; bases unmatched to any gene: 4. Germline V gene sequence: CDR1 SGDLS, CDR2 YYNGEE. This CDR3 has 13 residues. As DNA, the CDR3 is TGTGCCAGCAGCGAAGGGACAGAGTATGGCTACACCTTC. It codes for CASSEGTEYGYTF. Looking up the rest from reference TRBV9 and TRBJ1-2 gives the full variable domain: DSGVTQTPKHLITATGQRVTLRCSPRSGDLSVYWYQQSLDQGLQFLIQYYNGEERAKGNILERFSAQQFPDLHSELNLSSLELGDSALYFCASSEGTEYGYTFGSGTRLTVV.

This clone has more than one count but fewer than ten. The rearrangement links TRBV27 to TRBJ2-5; 9 bases align to TRBD1. The CDR3 spans 15 residues. The V gene end was trimmed by 6 bases and the J gene end by 2 bases; junction bases not matched to a gene: 7. Germline lookup yields CDR1 MNHEY and CDR2 SMNVEV (reference sequence). The CDR3 DNA reads as TGTGCCAGCAGGGAACAGGGGGCGCCGCAAGAGACCCAGTACTTC. It encodes CASREQGAPQETQYF.

This sequence joins TRBV19 and TRBJ1-2; D may be TRBD1 (6 bases). CDR3 length: 13 residues. V gave up 3 bases and J gave up 4 bases, with 9 bases separating them. CDR1 is LNHDA and CDR2 is SQIVND in the germline V gene (reference sequence). CDR3 sequence reads: CASSIQGPYGYTF. CDR3 DNA: TGTGCCAGTAGTATTCAGGGGCCCTATGGCTACACCTTC.

This chain joins TRBV21-1 and TRBJ2-1; TRBD2, the table's D call, was not compared with the DNA. TRBV21-1 is tagged as a pseudogene. This CDR3 has 19 amino acids. In DNA form, the CDR3 reads TGTGCCAGCAGCAAAGCGCCGCTAGCGGGAGGCCCACTGTACAATGAGCAGTTCTTC. Translating it yields CASSKAPLAGGPLYNEQFF.

The J gene is TRBJ2-7, the V gene TRBV11-3; TRBD1 aligns across 9 bases. Germline V lookup: CDR1 SGHNT, CDR2 YENEEA. The CDR3 sequence is 15 residues long. V lost 5 bases to trimming and J lost 0 bases; unmatched junction nucleotides: 5. CDR3 sequence: CASSPWDRDSYEQYF. As DNA, the CDR3 is TGTGCCAGCAGCCCGTGGGACAGGGACTCCTACGAGCAGTACTTC.

The rearrangement joins TRBV19 to TRBJ2-5; 12 nucleotides match TRBD1. The V gene's germline CDR1 is LNHDA and CDR2 SQIVND (reference sequence). V gave up 6 bases and J gave up 7 bases; unmatched junction bases: 6. CDR3 size: 14 residues. The CDR3 DNA reads as TGTGCCAGTAGCGGGACAGGGGGCATTGGGACCCAGTACTTC. Translating gives CASSGTGGIGTQYF.

V and J are TRBV5-1 and TRBJ2-5; D unclear. The CDR3 consists of 14 residues. The V gene's germline CDR1 is SGHRS and CDR2 YFSETQ. The V end was cut by 0 bases, the J end by 2 bases, with 8 bases between. CDR3 in DNA: TGCGCCAGCAGCTTGGGCGCTAATCAAGAGACCCAGTACTTC. Protein product: CASSLGANQETQYF.

J is TRBJ2-3 and V is TRBV29-1; tentative D call: TRBD1 (6 bases). Trimming stripped 7 bases from V and 2 bases from J, with 13 bases between. This CDR3 has 13 amino acids. Germline loops: CDR1 SQVTM, CDR2 ANQGSEA. CDR3 sequence reads: CSGSQGNTDTQYF. The CDR3 DNA reads TGCAGCGGTTCACAGGGTAACACAGATACGCAGTATTTT.

The rearrangement uses TRBV5-4 and TRBJ2-2; the D is unclear. The CDR3 runs 15 residues. Germline V lookup: CDR1 SGHNT, CDR2 YYREEE (reference sequence). V lost 1 base to trimming and J lost 0 bases, with 7 bases between them. The CDR3 loop is CASSLNGANTGELFF. The CDR3 DNA is TGTGCCAGCAGCTTGAATGGAGCGAACACCGGGGAGCTGTTTTTT.

The gene calls are TRBV4-1 and TRBJ1-6, with 7 bases aligning to TRBD1. Trimming at V came to 0 bases and at J to 5 bases, leaving 4 bases not matched to a gene. The CDR3 contains 16 residues. Germline V gene lookup returns CDR1 MGHRA and CDR2 YSYEKL. CDR3 amino acids: CASSQDGQGDNSPLHF. CDR3 bases: TGCGCCAGCAGCCAAGATGGGCAGGGGGATAATTCACCCCTCCACTTT.

V is TRBV18 and J is TRBJ2-5; 12 bases fit TRBD2. Trimming at V came to 3 bases and at J to 1 base, leaving 9 bases not matched to a gene. CDR3 size: 18 residues. The germline CDR1 and CDR2 sequences are KGHSH and LQKENI. The CDR3 loop is CASSPLASGREAQETQYF. The DNA of the CDR3 is TGTGCCAGCTCACCTTTGGCTAGCGGGAGGGAAGCCCAAGAGACCCAGTACTTC.

V and J are TRBV7-3 and TRBJ2-3; 7 bases are a match to TRBD1. Germline V gene lookup returns CDR1 SGHTA and CDR2 FQGTGA. This CDR3 has 15 amino acids. J was trimmed by 0 bases and V by 1 base; bases with no gene match: 1. The CDR3 loop is CASSLRGQSTDTQYF. For the CDR3, the DNA is TGTGCCAGCAGCTTAAGGGGACAGAGCACAGATACGCAGTATTTT.

V is TRBV20-1 and J is TRBJ1-4, with 7 nucleotides matching TRBD1. From germline, CDR1 is DFQATT and CDR2 SNEGSKA (reference sequence). The CDR3 loop spans 11 amino acids. Trimming cost V 3 bases and J 12 bases; bases outside gene matches: 4. The CDR3 coding sequence is TGCAGTGCTAGTGACAGGGACGAACTGTTTTTT. It specifies CSASDRDELFF.

This clone was recorded once. The gene calls are TRBV5-1 and TRBJ2-2; a weak D match, TRBD1 (5 bases). Germline-derived CDR1 and CDR2 are SGHRS and YFSETQ. V was cut by 10 bases and J by 3 bases, with 16 bases left in between. This CDR3 comprises 14 residues. CDR3 amino acids: CACSLGADTGELFF. The CDR3 region has the DNA TGCGCCTGTTCATTAGGGGCTGACACCGGGGAGCTGTTTTTT.

This chain links TRBV7-9 with TRBJ2-5, with unresolved D. V lost 3 bases and J 2 bases, leaving 16 bases between the germline ends. The CDR3 consists of 16 residues. Germline V gene sequence: CDR1 SEHNR, CDR2 FQNEAQ (reference sequence). Here the CDR3 DNA reads TGTGCCAGCAGCTTTGCAGGTTTGGGGTCGCAAGAGACCCAGTACTTC. Encoded protein: CASSFAGLGSQETQYF.

The CDR3 DNA follows: TGCGCCAGCAGCCAAGGCCCCGGGACAGGGTCCAAAAACATTCAGTACTTC. Protein: CASSQGPGTGSKNIQYF. The rearrangement uses TRBV4-1 and TRBJ2-4, with 9 bases identical to TRBD1. This CDR3 is 17 amino acids long. Per germline, CDR1 MGHRA and CDR2 YSYEKL. The junction had 6 bases not matched to a gene; V was cut back by 1 base and J by 2 bases.

V and J are TRBV6-6 and TRBJ2-4; D unresolved. V was shortened by 5 bases and J by 8 bases, with 16 bases between the two germline ends. This CDR3 comprises 14 residues. The germline gives CDR1 MNHNY, CDR2 SVGAGI (reference sequence). The CDR3: CASSPPGLGYIQYF. CDR3 coding DNA: TGTGCCAGCAGTCCCCCGGGCCTTGGGTACATTCAGTACTTC.

The V and J genes are TRBV4-2 and TRBJ2-3, with TRBD2 as a possible D gene (7 bases). The CDR3 consists of 15 residues. CDR1 is LGHNA, CDR2 YNFKEQ, per germline. Deletions cut 0 bases from V and 1 base from J, with 8 bases between. CDR3 protein: CASSQEGGGTDTQYF. CDR3 sequence (DNA): TGTGCCAGCAGCCAAGAAGGGGGGGGCACAGATACGCAGTATTTT.

A few counts support this clone. CDR3 bases: TGTGCCAGCAGTCTTCGACAGGGGGGGGCTTCACCCCTCCACTTT. This gives the protein CASSLRQGGASPLHF. The chain employs TRBV27 and TRBJ1-6; 9 nucleotides align to TRBD1. This CDR3 has 15 amino acids. V shed 5 bases, J shed 9 bases, and the junction held 8 bases outside the gene matches. CDR1 MNHEY and CDR2 SMNVEV come from the germline V gene (reference sequence).

Here the CDR3 reads CAWRTLGTANEKLFF. Here the CDR3 DNA reads TGTGCCTGGAGGACACTCGGGACAGCTAATGAAAAACTGTTTTTT. V gene TRBV30 combines with J gene TRBJ1-4; 7 nucleotides agree with TRBD1. After removal of 3 bases from V and 3 bases from J, the junction contained 7 bases not matched to a gene. The germline V gene has CDR1 GTSNPN and CDR2 SVGIG (reference sequence). The CDR3 totals 15 residues.

This clone was seen once. This chain joins TRBV11-3 and TRBJ2-2; D is possibly TRBD1 (5 bases). The CDR3 contains 14 residues. Trimming took 6 bases from V and 0 from J, leaving 8 bases between them. CDR1 is SGHNT and CDR2 is YENEEA in the germline V gene. CDR3: CASRDSSNTGELFF. CDR3 DNA: TGTGCCAGCAGAGACAGCTCGAACACCGGGGAGCTGTTTTTT.

The chain carries TRBV7-9 and TRBJ1-5; no clear D. CDR3 length: 16 amino acids. V was cut by 5 bases and J by 3 bases, with 17 bases left in between. From germline, CDR1 is SEHNR and CDR2 FQNEAQ (reference sequence). The chain's CDR3 is CASSPSSPPINQPQHF. Here the CDR3 DNA reads TGTGCCAGCAGCCCGTCGTCCCCCCCAATCAATCAGCCCCAGCATTTT.